This paragraph reports one T cell receptor (beta chain). As yet, its antigen is unknown. After removal of 3 bases from V and 5 bases from J, the junction contained 12 bases not matched to a gene. The CDR3 has 18 residues. The germline gives CDR1 LNHNV, CDR2 YYDKDF (reference sequence). Individuals selected for sequencing had exhibited CD8+CD57+ cell expansion on flow cytometry. A severe acquired aplastic anemia diagnosis applied to all patients. The data originate from a study of CD8+CD57+ T cells in acquired aplastic anemia. Overall study context: Isolated CD4+ and CD8+ cells, once sorted, yielded DNA averaging about 3.2 ug. Study-wide findings and caveats: CD8+ Simpson's diversity showed no significant patient-control difference. Both patients and controls carried the same twenty-nine CD8+ CDR3 sequences.

Genomic DNA, serving as template, underwent TCR beta VDJ and CDR3 profiling. From the reads, TCRdb called clonotypes with MiXCR, one entry per CDR3 protein. This table holds 150,000 to 200,000 distinct CDR3 sequences, 71% found once. This chain links TRBV15 with TRBJ2-1, with 11 bases fitting TRBD2. This TCR was recovered from a human donor with aplastic anemia. Sequenced sample: sorted CD4+, CD8+, or CD8+CD57+ T cells (not recorded which) from PBMCs. CDR3 loop: CATSSSRSGLADNNEQFF. The DNA of the CDR3 is TGTGCCACCAGCAGCTCCAGGTCGGGACTAGCGGATAACAATGAGCAGTTCTTC.